These T cell receptor beta chains were read from a single sample in a study of cytomegalovirus exposure and HLA in healthy donors. The assay was immunoSEQ multiplex PCR, and TCRdb's table has in-frame clones only and misses some. This sample has around 160,000 clones, with approximately 90% found just once. Sequenced: PBMCs. These receptor sequences come from a man younger than 35 in good health and CMV-seronegative. CDR3s include the opening cysteine and the closing phenylalanine or tryptophan. The order of the fields is CDR3 protein, CDR3 DNA, clone size, V gene, CDR3 length, J gene, D gene. A D gene is named only where the DNA matches it firmly. Some rows have no size entry. The others give once, few or many, or a class for an expanded clone.

CDR3 protein: CASSFGGNTEAFF
CDR3 DNA: TGTGCCAGCAGTTTCGGGGGTAACACTGAAGCTTTCTTT
clone size: NA
V gene: TRBV27
CDR3 length: 13
J gene: TRBJ1-1
D gene: NA

CDR3 protein: CASSQSSRGNQPQHF
CDR3 DNA: TGTGCCAGCAGCCAATCGTCCAGGGGCAATCAGCCCCAGCATTTT
clone size: few
V gene: TRBV16
CDR3 length: 15
J gene: TRBJ1-5
D gene: NA

CDR3 protein: CASSDRGMNTEAFF
CDR3 DNA: TGTGCCAGCAGTGATAGGGGGATGAACACTGAAGCTTTCTTT
clone size: NA
V gene: TRBV6-1
CDR3 length: 14
J gene: TRBJ1-1
D gene: NA

CDR3 protein: CASSFGATGGSEQYF
CDR3 DNA: TGCGCCAGCAGCTTTGGTGCGACAGGGGGGAGCGAGCAGTACTTC
clone size: NA
V gene: TRBV5-1
CDR3 length: 15
J gene: TRBJ2-7
D gene: TRBD1

CDR3 protein: CSAEPQGLNEQFF
CDR3 DNA: TGCAGCGCCGAGCCACAGGGGTTGAATGAGCAGTTCTTC
clone size: NA
V gene: TRBV29-1
CDR3 length: 13
J gene: TRBJ2-1
D gene: TRBD1

CDR3 protein: CASSRQGADYGYTF
CDR3 DNA: TGTGCCAGCAGTCGACAGGGGGCGGACTATGGCTACACCTTC
clone size: NA
V gene: TRBV5-4
CDR3 length: 14
J gene: TRBJ1-2
D gene: TRBD1

CDR3 protein: CAIREGTEGNTIYF
CDR3 DNA: TGTGCCATCAGGGAGGGGACAGAGGGGAACACCATATATTTT
clone size: NA
V gene: TRBV10-3
CDR3 length: 14
J gene: TRBJ1-3
D gene: TRBD1

CDR3 protein: CASSFGFRLSGRASYNEQFF
CDR3 DNA: TGTGCCAGCAGTTTCGGTTTCCGTCTTAGCGGGAGGGCATCCTACAATGAGCAGTTCTTC
clone size: NA
V gene: TRBV28
CDR3 length: 20
J gene: TRBJ2-1
D gene: TRBD2

CDR3 protein: CSVDVGSYNEQFF
CDR3 DNA: TGCAGCGTTGACGTCGGCTCCTACAATGAGCAGTTCTTC
clone size: NA
V gene: TRBV29-1
CDR3 length: 13
J gene: TRBJ2-1
D gene: NA

CDR3 protein: CASSFYYEQYF
CDR3 DNA: TGTGCCAGCAGCTTTTACTACGAGCAGTACTTC
clone size: NA
V gene: TRBV7-2
CDR3 length: 11
J gene: TRBJ2-7
D gene: NA

CDR3 protein: CASSGLAGDSTDTQYF
CDR3 DNA: TGTGCCAGCAGCGGACTAGCGGGGGATAGCACAGATACGCAGTATTTT
clone size: NA
V gene: TRBV9
CDR3 length: 16
J gene: TRBJ2-3
D gene: TRBD2

CDR3 protein: CASSDSSGQGGDNEQFF
CDR3 DNA: TGTGCCAGCAGTGATTCTTCGGGACAGGGGGGGGACAATGAGCAGTTCTTC
clone size: NA
V gene: TRBV25-1
CDR3 length: 17
J gene: TRBJ2-1
D gene: TRBD1

CDR3 protein: CASSHPLGQGAYEQYF
CDR3 DNA: TGTGCCAGCAGCCACCCGTTAGGACAGGGCGCCTACGAGCAGTACTTC
clone size: NA
V gene: TRBV13
CDR3 length: 16
J gene: TRBJ2-7
D gene: TRBD1

CDR3 protein: CASSLGQNEKLFF
CDR3 DNA: TGCGCCAGCAGTCTTGGACAGAATGAAAAACTGTTTTTT
clone size: NA
V gene: TRBV4-1
CDR3 length: 13
J gene: TRBJ1-4
D gene: NA

CDR3 protein: CASSRAAQGHGYTF
CDR3 DNA: TGTGCCAGCAGCCGTGCAGCACAGGGTCATGGCTACACCTTC
clone size: NA
V gene: TRBV7-9
CDR3 length: 14
J gene: TRBJ1-2
D gene: NA

CDR3 protein: CASSMTGFSFQPQHF
CDR3 DNA: TGTGCCAGCAGCATGACAGGTTTCTCCTTTCAGCCCCAGCATTTT
clone size: NA
V gene: TRBV7-8
CDR3 length: 15
J gene: TRBJ1-5
D gene: NA

CDR3 protein: CASTDRDSNSNQPQHF
CDR3 DNA: TGTGCCAGCACCGATCGGGACAGTAATAGCAATCAGCCCCAGCATTTT
clone size: NA
V gene: TRBV28
CDR3 length: 16
J gene: TRBJ1-5
D gene: TRBD1

CDR3 protein: CASSQVQGDAFF
CDR3 DNA: TGCGCCAGCAGCCAAGTACAGGGGGATGCTTTCTTT
clone size: NA
V gene: TRBV4-1
CDR3 length: 12
J gene: TRBJ1-1
D gene: TRBD1

CDR3 protein: CASSQSLGGAGQETQYF
CDR3 DNA: TGTGCCAGCAGCCAGTCCCTTGGAGGAGCGGGGCAAGAGACCCAGTACTTC
clone size: NA
V gene: TRBV5-5
CDR3 length: 17
J gene: TRBJ2-5
D gene: TRBD2

CDR3 protein: CASSAAGGTGVLAGELFF
CDR3 DNA: TGTGCCAGCAGTGCCGCGGGGGGGACAGGGGTATTGGCCGGGGAGCTGTTTTTT
clone size: NA
V gene: TRBV27
CDR3 length: 18
J gene: TRBJ2-2
D gene: NA

CDR3 protein: CASSQEPGVSYNEQFF
CDR3 DNA: TGCGCCAGCAGCCAAGAGCCGGGAGTCTCCTACAATGAGCAGTTCTTC
clone size: NA
V gene: TRBV4-1
CDR3 length: 16
J gene: TRBJ2-1
D gene: NA

CDR3 protein: CASSQGAVDYGYTF
CDR3 DNA: TGTGCCAGCTCACAGGGGGCCGTAGACTATGGCTACACCTTC
clone size: NA
V gene: TRBV18
CDR3 length: 14
J gene: TRBJ1-2
D gene: TRBD1

CDR3 protein: CASSLSKGQGAYEQYF
CDR3 DNA: TGTGCCAGCAGCTTAAGTAAAGGACAGGGGGCTTACGAGCAGTACTTC
clone size: few
V gene: TRBV7-2
CDR3 length: 16
J gene: TRBJ2-7
D gene: TRBD1

CDR3 protein: CASSLSNPQGRYSPLHF
CDR3 DNA: TGTGCCAGCAGTTTATCTAATCCCCAGGGTCGATATTCACCCCTCCACTTT
clone size: NA
V gene: TRBV27
CDR3 length: 17
J gene: TRBJ1-6
D gene: NA

CDR3 protein: CASSFGDGPITYEQYF
CDR3 DNA: TGTGCCAGCAGTTTCGGGGATGGCCCTATAACCTACGAGCAGTACTTC
clone size: NA
V gene: TRBV27
CDR3 length: 16
J gene: TRBJ2-7
D gene: NA

CDR3 protein: CAWSGGGGQPQHF
CDR3 DNA: TGTGCCTGGAGTGGAGGGGGTGGTCAGCCCCAGCATTTT
clone size: NA
V gene: TRBV30
CDR3 length: 13
J gene: TRBJ1-5
D gene: NA

CDR3 protein: CASSPGGGRNQPQHF
CDR3 DNA: TGTGCCAGCTCCCCCGGGGGGGGGAGGAATCAGCCCCAGCATTTT
clone size: NA
V gene: TRBV18
CDR3 length: 15
J gene: TRBJ1-5
D gene: NA

CDR3 protein: CASSYTDSNQPQHF
CDR3 DNA: TGTGCCAGCAGTTACACAGATAGCAATCAGCCCCAGCATTTT
clone size: NA
V gene: TRBV6-5
CDR3 length: 14
J gene: TRBJ1-5
D gene: NA

CDR3 protein: CASCRVGPNSAYEQFF
CDR3 DNA: TGTGCCAGCTGTCGAGTGGGGCCTAATTCAGCATATGAGCAGTTCTTC
clone size: NA
V gene: TRBV27
CDR3 length: 16
J gene: TRBJ2-1
D gene: NA

CDR3 protein: CASGWGLAGPDTQYF
CDR3 DNA: TGTGCCAGCGGATGGGGACTAGCGGGACCAGATACGCAGTATTTT
clone size: NA
V gene: TRBV27
CDR3 length: 15
J gene: TRBJ2-3
D gene: TRBD2

CDR3 protein: CASSLGAHRITEAFF
CDR3 DNA: TGTGCCAGCAGTTTGGGGGCGCATAGGATCACTGAAGCTTTCTTT
clone size: NA
V gene: TRBV28
CDR3 length: 15
J gene: TRBJ1-1
D gene: NA

CDR3 protein: CASSQRVRQAGGLNTGELFF
CDR3 DNA: TGCGCCAGCAGCCAAAGGGTCAGGCAAGCGGGAGGCCTGAACACCGGGGAGCTGTTTTTT
clone size: few
V gene: TRBV4-3
CDR3 length: 20
J gene: TRBJ2-2
D gene: TRBD2

CDR3 protein: CASSPIFHGTSAYTQYF
CDR3 DNA: TGTGCCAGCAGTCCGATCTTTCACGGGACTAGCGCATATACGCAGTATTTT
clone size: NA
V gene: TRBV27
CDR3 length: 17
J gene: TRBJ2-3
D gene: TRBD2